These T cell receptor beta chains were read from a single sample in a study of blood T cell repertoires in COVID-19. Repertoires were generated with immunoSEQ multiplex PCR, while TCRdb's copy carries only in-frame clones and drops some. The table has 90,000 to 130,000 clones, 60% to 80% seen once. The sequenced sample consisted of peripheral blood. Every receptor here comes from a woman of 80 years or more with active or convalescent COVID-19. CDR3s include the opening cysteine and the closing phenylalanine or tryptophan. Fields, in order: V gene, clone size, J gene, D gene, CDR3 DNA, CDR3 protein. A D gene is named only where the DNA matches it firmly. Size tells how often a clone was seen (once, few, many) or the class of an expanded clone, and some rows leave it out.

TRBV19	.	TRBJ2-7	TRBD1	TGTGCCAGTAGCCAAGGATCGGACAGGGCCATCTACGAGCAGTACTTC	CASSQGSDRAIYEQYF
TRBV12-3/TRBV12-4	.	TRBJ1-3	.	TGTGCCAGCAGTTTGTCAAATAGAGCGTCCATATATTTT	CASSLSNRASIYF
TRBV11-2	few	TRBJ2-7	.	TGTGCCAGCAGCTTATTGAAACGGGAGCAGTACTTC	CASSLLKREQYF
TRBV7-8	.	TRBJ1-4	.	TGTGCCAGCAGCAACTCGGGACAAGCGGAAAAACTGTTTTTT	CASSNSGQAEKLFF
TRBV11-2	.	TRBJ2-2	TRBD1	TGTGCCAGCAGCTTAGCCCGGACAGGGGGGACCGGGGAGCTGTTTTTT	CASSLARTGGTGELFF
TRBV29-1	.	TRBJ1-1	TRBD1	TGCAGCGTCGGGGACAGAAAGAACACTGAAGCTTTCTTT	CSVGDRKNTEAFF
TRBV4-3	.	TRBJ2-1	TRBD2	TGCGCCAGCAGCCAAGATCGTCGGGCTAGCGGAACCTACAATGAGCAGTTCTTC	CASSQDRRASGTYNEQFF
TRBV6-5	.	TRBJ2-7	TRBD2	TGTGCCAGCAGTTTCAGCAGGGATAGCGGGAGTAGCGAGCAGTACTTC	CASSFSRDSGSSEQYF
TRBV5-1	few	TRBJ1-1	TRBD1	TGCGCCAGCAGGAATGACAGGGTCGAAGCTTTCTTT	CASRNDRVEAFF
TRBV5-1	.	TRBJ2-7	TRBD2	TGCGCCAGCAGCTTGGGGGGACTAGGATCAACCTACGAGCAGTACTTC	CASSLGGLGSTYEQYF
TRBV5-1	many	TRBJ2-1	TRBD1	TGCGCCAGCAGCTTGGGACCGACAGGGACCGATGGGGATGAGCAGTTCTTC	CASSLGPTGTDGDEQFF
TRBV10-2	.	TRBJ1-1	.	TGCGCCAGCGGAATTTCGGGGTTATACGCTGAAGCTTTCTTT	CASGISGLYAEAFF
TRBV6-6	.	TRBJ1-4	.	TGTGCCAGTGCCGGGACACACGCAACTAATGAAAAACTGTTTTTT	CASAGTHATNEKLFF
TRBV3-1/TRBV3-2	few	TRBJ2-5	TRBD2	TGTGCCAGCAGCTACCCCCGAGGACTAGCGGGAGGAGAGACCCAGTACTTC	CASSYPRGLAGGETQYF
TRBV6-2/TRBV6-3	.	TRBJ2-1	TRBD2	TGTGCCAGCAGCTCCGCCCTGACTAGCGGGAGGAGCTACAATGAGCAGTTCTTC	CASSSALTSGRSYNEQFF
TRBV30	few	TRBJ2-5	TRBD2	TGTGCCTGGAGTAGGGGTATCGGACTAGCGGGGCAAGAGACCCAGTACTTC	CAWSRGIGLAGQETQYF
TRBV6-2/TRBV6-3	.	TRBJ2-3	TRBD2	TGTGCCAGCAGTACGACTAGCGGGAGAAAGAAAGATACGCAGTATTTT	CASSTTSGRKKDTQYF